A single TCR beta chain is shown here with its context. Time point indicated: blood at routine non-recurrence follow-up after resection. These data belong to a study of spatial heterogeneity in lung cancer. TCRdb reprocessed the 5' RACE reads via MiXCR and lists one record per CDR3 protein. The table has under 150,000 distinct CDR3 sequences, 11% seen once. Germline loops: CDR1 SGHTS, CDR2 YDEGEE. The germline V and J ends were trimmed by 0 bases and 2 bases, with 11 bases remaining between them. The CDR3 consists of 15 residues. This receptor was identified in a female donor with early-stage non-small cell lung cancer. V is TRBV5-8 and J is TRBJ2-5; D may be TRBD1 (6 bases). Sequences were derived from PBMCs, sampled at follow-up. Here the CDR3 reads CASSLGGHSQETQYF. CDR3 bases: TGTGCCAGCAGCTTGGGGGGACACTCACAAGAGACCCAGTACTTC. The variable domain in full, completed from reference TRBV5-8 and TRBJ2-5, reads EAGVTQSPTHLIKTRGQQATLRCSPISGHTSVYWYQQALGLGLQFLLWYDEGEERNRGNFPPRFSGRQFPNYSSELNVNALELEDSALYLCASSLGGHSQETQYFGPGTRLLVL.